This T cell receptor beta chain came from a study of blood T cell repertoires in COVID-19 (TCRdb year 2020). As for the study more broadly: Collaborator samples came from the United States, Italy and Spain and covered acute and convalescent phases of COVID-19. The material from the prospective study consisted of cDNA or gDNA derived from T cells, B-cell-depleted T cells, or PBMCs. Subjects who had been exposed to COVID-19, were actively infected with it, or had recovered from it provided the deeply sampled blood TCRbeta repertoires that made up the dataset. A freely available public database, intended as a resource for researchers studying the immune response to SARS-CoV-2, is where the repertoires were released. Samples were obtained from the ongoing ImmuneRACE study (first 160 participants) and from over 1,000 subjects provided by 6 global collaborators. A de-identified subject ID, COVID-19 status, age in years and sex were almost always included in the sample metadata. Where HLA class I and class II types were available, the types were taken from metadata supplied by the sample provider, not from assay-based typing.

Findings and caveats that apply to the study as a whole: Clinical and demographic metadata were provided uncurated, with the amount varying by source and participant.

TCRbeta CDR3 regions were amplified from genomic DNA using the immunoSEQ Assay, a bias-controlled multiplex PCR. The original methods were these. Nucleated cell counts per sample were estimated from amplification of reference gene primers within the assay. Sequence reads were collapsed and filtered to measure the absolute abundance of every unique TCRbeta CDR3 rearrangement. For each sample, productive Simpson clonality was calculated by taking the square root of Simpson's diversity index across productive rearrangements. Sourced from immuneACCESS, this table was stored by TCRdb with only in-frame sequences that have V and J called. A share of the clones is absent; for the studies checked, an unresolved V gene accounts for under half, and the remainder has no known explanation. V and J calls and clone size are copied from that table; D and trimming were computed from the DNA. In all, the sample holds around 300,000 clones, and around 86% of those were seen once. Of the sample, 2.2% falls within the top ten clones.

Whole blood was collected in K2EDTA tubes by collaborating institutions according to the institutions' own protocols. For TCRbeta analysis, collaborators shipped samples as frozen whole blood, isolated PBMCs, or DNA extracted from either of those sample types. With regard to this clone: Its target antigen remains unknown. Base-call qualities are not available, and no considerably larger clone is one nucleotide away.

Sample: peripheral blood. This receptor was identified in a man in his fifties with acute or convalescent COVID-19.

CDR3 sequence: CASSHSSQPQHF. The nucleotide sequence is TGTGCCAGCAGCCACTCCTCCCAGCCCCAGCATTTT. The sequence joins TRBV3-1 (or the pseudogene TRBV3-2) to TRBJ1-5, with an unclear D gene assignment. The trim is 3 bases for V and 7 bases for J, with a gap of 7 bases between the germline ends. CDR1 and CDR2 (LGHDT, YNNKEL) derive from the germline V gene (reference sequence). Taken from cysteine to phenylalanine, the CDR3 has 12 residues. Left in the record is the CDR3 DNA by itself, 36 bases read in frame from the first base.